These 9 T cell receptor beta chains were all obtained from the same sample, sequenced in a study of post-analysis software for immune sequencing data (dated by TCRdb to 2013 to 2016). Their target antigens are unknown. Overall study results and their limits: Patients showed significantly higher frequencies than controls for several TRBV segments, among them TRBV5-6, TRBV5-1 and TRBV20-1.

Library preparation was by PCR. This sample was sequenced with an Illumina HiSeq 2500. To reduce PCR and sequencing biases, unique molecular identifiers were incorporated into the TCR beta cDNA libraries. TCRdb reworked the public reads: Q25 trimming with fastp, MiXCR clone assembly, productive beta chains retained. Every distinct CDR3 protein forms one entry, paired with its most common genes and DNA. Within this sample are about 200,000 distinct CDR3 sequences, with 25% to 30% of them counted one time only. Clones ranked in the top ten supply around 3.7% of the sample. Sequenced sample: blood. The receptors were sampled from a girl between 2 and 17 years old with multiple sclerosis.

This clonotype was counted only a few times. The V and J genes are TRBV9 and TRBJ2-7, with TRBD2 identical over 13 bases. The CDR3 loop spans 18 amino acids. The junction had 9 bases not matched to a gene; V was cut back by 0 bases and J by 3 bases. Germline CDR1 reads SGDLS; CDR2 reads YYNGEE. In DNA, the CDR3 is TGTGCCAGCAGCGTAGGATCGGGACTAGCGGGGCAAAACTACGAGCAGTACTTC. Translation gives CASSVGSGLAGQNYEQYF.

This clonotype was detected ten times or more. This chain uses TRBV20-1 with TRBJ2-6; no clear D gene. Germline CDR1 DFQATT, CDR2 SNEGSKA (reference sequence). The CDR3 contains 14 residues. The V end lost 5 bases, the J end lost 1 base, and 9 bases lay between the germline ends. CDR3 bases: TGCAGTGCTGTCAGAAAATCTGGGGCCAACGTCCTGACTTTC. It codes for CSAVRKSGANVLTF.

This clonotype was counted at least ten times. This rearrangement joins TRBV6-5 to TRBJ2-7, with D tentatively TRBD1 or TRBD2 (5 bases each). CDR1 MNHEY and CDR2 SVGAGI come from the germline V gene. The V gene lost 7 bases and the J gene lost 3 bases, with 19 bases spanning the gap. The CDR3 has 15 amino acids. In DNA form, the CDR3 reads TGTGCCAGCAAGAAACCGGGACCGGGGTTCTACGAGCAGTACTTC. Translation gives CASKKPGPGFYEQYF.

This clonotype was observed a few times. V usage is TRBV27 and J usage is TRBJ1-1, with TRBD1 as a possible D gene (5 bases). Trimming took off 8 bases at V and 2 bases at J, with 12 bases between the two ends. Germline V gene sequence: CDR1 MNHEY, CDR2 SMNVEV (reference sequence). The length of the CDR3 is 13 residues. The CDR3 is CASGADINTEAFF. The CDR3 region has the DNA TGTGCCAGCGGGGCAGACATTAACACTGAAGCTTTCTTT.

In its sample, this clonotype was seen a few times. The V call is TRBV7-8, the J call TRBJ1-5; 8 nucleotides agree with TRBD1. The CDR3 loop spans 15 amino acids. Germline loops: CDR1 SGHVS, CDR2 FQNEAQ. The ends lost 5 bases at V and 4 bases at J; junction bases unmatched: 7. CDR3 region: CASSPLRGLNQPQHF. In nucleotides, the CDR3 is TGTGCCAGCAGCCCCCTCAGGGGGCTTAATCAGCCCCAGCATTTT.

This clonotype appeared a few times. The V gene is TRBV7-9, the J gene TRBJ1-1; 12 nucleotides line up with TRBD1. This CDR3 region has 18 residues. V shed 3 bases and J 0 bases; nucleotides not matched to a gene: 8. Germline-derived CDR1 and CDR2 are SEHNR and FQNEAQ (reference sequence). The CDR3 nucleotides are TGTGCCAGCAGCTTTCCCGGGACAGGGGGCGGTCTGAACACTGAAGCTTTCTTT. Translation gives CASSFPGTGGGLNTEAFF. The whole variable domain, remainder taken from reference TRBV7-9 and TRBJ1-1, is DTGVSQNPRHKITKRGQNVTFRCDPISEHNRLYWYRQTLGQGPEFLTYFQNEAQLEKSRLLSDRFSAERPKGSFSTLEIQRTEQGDSAMYLCASSFPGTGGGLNTEAFFGQGTRLTVV.

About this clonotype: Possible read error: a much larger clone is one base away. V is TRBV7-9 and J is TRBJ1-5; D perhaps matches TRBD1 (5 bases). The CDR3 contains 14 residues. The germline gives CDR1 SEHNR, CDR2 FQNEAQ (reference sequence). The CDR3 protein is CASTLGDGGQPRHF. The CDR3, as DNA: TGTGCCAGCACCCTGGGGGACGGTGGTCAGCCCCGGCATTTT.

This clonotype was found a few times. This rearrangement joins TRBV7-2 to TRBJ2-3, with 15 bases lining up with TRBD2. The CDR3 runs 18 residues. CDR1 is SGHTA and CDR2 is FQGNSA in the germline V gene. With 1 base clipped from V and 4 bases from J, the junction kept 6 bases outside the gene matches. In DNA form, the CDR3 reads TGTGCCAGCAGCTTAGATGGACTAGCGGGAGGGGGCGCAGATACGCAGTATTTT. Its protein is CASSLDGLAGGGADTQYF.

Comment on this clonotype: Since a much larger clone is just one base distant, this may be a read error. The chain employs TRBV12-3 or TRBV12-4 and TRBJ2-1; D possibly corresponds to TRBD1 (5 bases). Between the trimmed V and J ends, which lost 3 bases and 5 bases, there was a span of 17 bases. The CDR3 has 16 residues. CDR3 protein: CASSLDGHVGHNEQFF. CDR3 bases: TGTGCCAGCAGTTTGGACGGACATGTAGGCCACAATGAGCAGTTCTTC.